These T cell receptor beta chains were read from a single sample in a study of cytomegalovirus exposure and HLA in healthy donors. The method was immunoSEQ multiplex PCR; TCRdb's version includes in-frame clones alone and lacks a portion of them. This repertoire includes 56,000 or so clones. The specimen sequenced was PBMCs. The receptors come from a man aged 35-49 years in good health and CMV-seropositive. CDR3s include the opening cysteine and the closing phenylalanine or tryptophan. Fields, in order: V gene, J gene, D gene, CDR3 protein, CDR3 DNA. The D gene is left open where the match is weak.

TRBV28,TRBJ2-2,.,CASSRDWNTGELFF,TGTGCCAGCAGTCGGGACTGGAACACCGGGGAGCTGTTTTTT
TRBV19,TRBJ1-1,TRBD1,CASLGQMNTEAFF,TGTGCCAGTCTGGGACAGATGAACACTGAAGCTTTCTTT
TRBV19,TRBJ2-1,TRBD2,CASSGFSLGGGNEQFF,TGTGCCAGTAGTGGGTTTTCTTTGGGCGGGGGTAATGAGCAGTTCTTC
TRBV7-7,TRBJ2-5,.,CASSLSRGQETQYF,TGTGCTAGCAGCTTAAGTAGGGGCCAAGAGACCCAGTACTTC
TRBV27,TRBJ2-5,TRBD2,CASSFLAGGQETQYF,TGTGCCAGCAGTTTTTTAGCGGGAGGTCAAGAGACCCAGTACTTC
TRBV29-1,TRBJ2-7,TRBD1,CSVTGTGQQYF,TGCAGCGTCACAGGGACAGGGCAGCAGTACTTC
TRBV9,TRBJ2-5,TRBD2,CASSVADLLWGGETQYF,TGTGCCAGCAGCGTAGCCGATCTCCTCTGGGGGGGAGAGACCCAGTACTTC
TRBV6-5,TRBJ2-1,TRBD2,CASSYSIRGGNNEQFF,TGTGCCAGCAGTTACTCGATCCGCGGGGGAAACAATGAGCAGTTCTTC
TRBV2,TRBJ2-7,TRBD2,CASSEGGRGSYEQYF,TGTGCCAGCAGTGAGGGGGGGAGGGGCTCCTACGAGCAGTACTTC
TRBV13,TRBJ2-3,.,CASSLPSGAGNTDTQYF,TGTGCCAGCAGCTTGCCCTCCGGAGCGGGCAACACAGATACGCAGTATTTT
TRBV18,TRBJ2-7,TRBD2,CASSPPGSGGYEQYF,TGTGCCAGCTCACCACCGGGTAGCGGGGGTTACGAGCAGTACTTC
TRBV18,TRBJ2-3,.,CASSPTAGHTDTQYF,TGTGCCAGCTCACCTACGGCGGGGCACACAGATACGCAGTATTTT
TRBV25-1,TRBJ2-5,TRBD1,CASIDRVAQETQYF,TGTGCCAGCATAGACAGGGTGGCCCAAGAGACCCAGTACTTC
TRBV19,TRBJ2-7,.,CASSMQGSSYEQYF,TGTGCCAGTAGTATGCAGGGCTCCTCCTACGAGCAGTACTTC
TRBV6-6,TRBJ1-3,.,CASVVGNTIYF,TGTGCCAGCGTAGTCGGAAACACCATATATTTT
TRBV29-1,TRBJ2-3,.,CSVAGSSTDTQYF,TGCAGCGTTGCGGGATCTAGCACAGATACGCAGTATTTT
TRBV5-1,TRBJ1-1,TRBD1,CASSEETGEAFF,TGCGCCAGCAGCGAAGAAACAGGGGAGGCTTTCTTT
TRBV6-6,TRBJ2-1,TRBD2,CASTGGRALNEQFF,TGTGCCAGCACGGGCGGGAGGGCCCTCAATGAGCAGTTCTTC
TRBV11-3,TRBJ1-6,TRBD1,CASHDRGPGDSPLHF,TGTGCCAGCCACGACAGGGGTCCAGGAGATTCACCCCTCCACTTT
TRBV30,TRBJ1-1,TRBD1,CAWSLGQGASEAFF,TGTGCCTGGAGTCTCGGACAGGGGGCCTCTGAAGCTTTCTTT
TRBV5-6,TRBJ1-1,.,CASSFFARMNTEAFF,TGTGCCAGCAGCTTTTTCGCCAGGATGAACACTGAAGCTTTCTTT
TRBV4-1,TRBJ1-1,TRBD1,CASSQERDSVKAFF,TGCGCCAGCAGCCAAGAGAGGGACAGTGTGAAAGCTTTCTTT
TRBV5-6,TRBJ2-5,TRBD2,CASSSSPAGPQETQYF,TGTGCCAGCAGCTCGTCCCCAGCGGGACCCCAAGAGACCCAGTACTTC
TRBV30,TRBJ2-3,.,CAWSEADTQYF,TGTGCCTGGAGTGAAGCGGATACGCAGTATTTT
TRBV5-1,TRBJ1-5,.,CASSGDGSNQPQHF,TGCGCCAGCAGCGGAGACGGTAGCAATCAGCCCCAGCATTTT
TRBV7-6,TRBJ1-1,.,CASSQGGNEAFF,TGTGCCAGCAGCCAGGGTGGGAATGAAGCTTTCTTT
TRBV19,TRBJ2-1,TRBD2,CASSSGPRTSLDQFF,TGTGCCAGTAGTTCAGGACCCCGGACTAGTTTGGATCAGTTCTTC
TRBV4-1,TRBJ1-1,TRBD1,CASSQSSGTVTEAFF,TGCGCCAGCAGCCAATCCTCCGGGACAGTGACTGAAGCTTTCTTT
TRBV7-9,TRBJ1-2,TRBD1,CASRMTGFYGYTF,TGTGCCAGCAGGATGACAGGGTTCTATGGCTACACCTTC
TRBV30,TRBJ2-4,.,CAWMIRGGYIQYF,TGTGCCTGGATGATTCGAGGGGGTTACATTCAGTACTTC
TRBV9,TRBJ2-1,TRBD2,CASSAPLSGGGDNEQFF,TGTGCCAGCAGCGCTCCCCTAAGCGGGGGGGGCGACAATGAGCAGTTCTTC
TRBV5-5,TRBJ2-3,.,CASSLMRMDTQYF,TGTGCCAGCAGCCTGATGAGGATGGATACGCAGTATTTT
TRBV11-3,TRBJ2-2,TRBD1,CASSLDIGTDNTGELFF,TGTGCCAGCAGCTTAGATATTGGGACAGATAACACCGGGGAGCTGTTTTTT
TRBV11-2,TRBJ2-5,TRBD1,CASSLGGGSGETQYF,TGTGCCAGCAGCTTAGGAGGGGGCTCGGGGGAGACCCAGTACTTC
TRBV4-2,TRBJ1-6,.,CASSPLGLTISPLHF,TGTGCCAGCAGCCCATTGGGACTGACGATTTCACCCCTCCACTTT
TRBV21-1,TRBJ1-1,.,CASSKRGQPMNTEAFF,TGTGCCAGCAGCAAACGAGGACAGCCTATGAACACTGAAGCTTTCTTT
TRBV7-9,TRBJ2-7,.,CASSRRGYEQYF,TGTGCCAGCAGCCGAAGGGGGTACGAGCAGTACTTC
TRBV27,TRBJ2-7,TRBD2,CASLGPLGLAGRYEQYF,TGTGCCAGCTTAGGCCCTTTAGGACTAGCGGGAAGGTACGAGCAGTACTTC
TRBV29-1,TRBJ1-1,TRBD1,CSVGGQAANTEAFF,TGCAGCGTGGGGGGACAGGCGGCGAACACTGAAGCTTTCTTT
TRBV20-1,TRBJ2-5,.,CSPRETQYF,TGCAGCCCTCGGGAGACCCAGTACTTC
TRBV28,TRBJ1-5,TRBD1,CASRGQEYSNQPQHF,TGTGCCAGCAGGGGACAGGAGTATAGCAATCAGCCCCAGCATTTT
TRBV10-1,TRBJ2-5,TRBD2,CASQRGSAKYF,TGCGCCAGCCAGCGGGGCTCCGCAAAATACTTC
TRBV18,TRBJ2-3,TRBD2,CASSPLAGTTDTQYF,TGTGCCAGCTCACCCTTAGCGGGGACCACAGATACGCAGTATTTT
TRBV6-5,TRBJ2-3,TRBD2,CASSYSGLAADTQYF,TGCGCCAGCAGTTACTCGGGACTAGCGGCAGATACGCAGTATTTT
TRBV5-1,TRBJ1-3,.,CASSTSQGFSGNTIYF,TGCGCCAGCAGCACTTCTCAGGGTTTCTCTGGAAACACCATATATTTT
TRBV1,TRBJ2-7,.,CTSSREGSSYEQYF,TGCACCAGCAGCCGAGAGGGGAGCTCCTACGAGCAGTACTTC
TRBV6-1,TRBJ2-7,.,CASQGAAPYEQYF,TGTGCCAGCCAGGGTGCGGCCCCCTACGAGCAGTACTTC
TRBV18,TRBJ2-1,TRBD2,CASSPGLAGDQGFF,TGTGCCAGCTCACCAGGACTAGCGGGGGACCAGGGGTTCTTC
TRBV2,TRBJ1-1,TRBD1,CASSMDRVAFF,TGTGCCAGCAGTATGGACAGGGTAGCTTTCTTT
TRBV28,TRBJ2-4,.,CASSLSGNIQYF,TGTGCCAGCAGTTTGTCGGGGAACATTCAGTACTTC
TRBV10-3,TRBJ2-1,TRBD2,CAISPRGLAGSYNEQFF,TGTGCCATCAGTCCTAGGGGACTAGCGGGCTCCTACAATGAGCAGTTCTTC
TRBV1,TRBJ2-5,.,CTSSQDRGDRTQETQYF,TGCACCAGCAGCCAAGATCGAGGGGACAGGACCCAAGAGACCCAGTACTTC
TRBV7-3,TRBJ2-5,.,CASSASPGTGGAQYF,TGTGCCAGCAGCGCTTCGCCCGGGACCGGCGGGGCCCAGTACTTC
TRBV11-2,TRBJ1-2,TRBD1,CASRLTGPNYGYTF,TGTGCCAGCAGATTGACAGGGCCCAACTATGGCTACACCTTC
TRBV5-4,TRBJ1-1,TRBD1,CASSRPHGTGEFMNTEAFF,TGTGCCAGCAGCCGACCCCATGGGACAGGAGAATTCATGAACACTGAAGCTTTCTTT
TRBV5-4,TRBJ2-2,TRBD2,CASSLASSGRVAGELFF,TGTGCCAGCAGCTTGGCTTCTAGCGGGAGGGTTGCCGGGGAGCTGTTTTTT
TRBV19,TRBJ1-5,.,CASSIMGEVGNQPQHF,TGTGCCAGTAGTATAATGGGGGAGGTCGGCAATCAGCCCCAGCATTTT
TRBV2,TRBJ1-2,.,CASSEFGGEGYTF,TGTGCCAGCAGTGAATTCGGAGGTGAAGGCTACACCTTC
TRBV11-2,TRBJ1-1,.,CASSLLTEAFF,TGTGCCAGCAGCCTATTGACTGAAGCTTTCTTT
TRBV5-1,TRBJ2-3,.,CASSLEAGVDTQYF,TGCGCCAGCAGCTTGGAGGCCGGGGTAGATACGCAGTATTTT